This T cell receptor beta chain was recovered during a study of blood T cell repertoires in COVID-19. Only in-frame clones appear in the TCRdb table, and some are missing; sequencing was by immunoSEQ multiplex PCR. The sample includes some 180,000 clones, 84% of them seen just once. Looked up from germline, CDR1 is MNHEY and CDR2 is SVGAGI. Trimming at V came to 2 bases and at J to 3 bases, leaving 3 bases not matched to a gene. The CDR3 has 16 amino acids. The sample taken for sequencing was PBMCs or T cells enriched from blood (not recorded which). The TCR originated in a woman in her twenties or thirties who had been exposed to COVID-19. The chain employs TRBV6-5 and TRBJ2-6; the match to TRBD1 covers 8 bases. CDR3 protein: CASSYAGTGGANVLTF. For the CDR3, the DNA is TGTGCCAGCAGTTACGCCGGGACAGGTGGGGCCAACGTCCTGACTTTC.